The clone carrying this TCR beta chain has ten or more counts. Its antigen remains unknown. Construction of the TCRbeta library involved unique molecular identifiers. TCRdb processed the PCR reads anew with MiXCR; each CDR3 protein has one entry. The sample lists 480,000 or so distinct CDR3 sequences, about 10% seen once, with roughly 2% in the top ten. CDR1 is SGHRS and CDR2 is YFSETQ in the germline V gene. CDR3 length: 14 amino acids. Trimming stripped 0 bases from V and 0 bases from J, with 7 bases between. The data originate from a study of T-cell reconstitution after alpha-beta-depleted transplantation in children. Study-level results: T cells produced anew were the main source of T-cell counts and diversity one year after transplant. Expanded clones from the graft, numbering several hundred, reportedly supplied alpha-beta T cells about two months after transplant.

This rearrangement joins TRBV5-1 to TRBJ2-7; D unresolved. Specimen: PBMCs, collected before TCRalphabeta/CD19-depleted stem cell transplant. This clonotype originated in a child aged 2-15 years with inherited bone marrow failure, due to receive a stem cell transplant. The CDR3 DNA reads as TGCGCCAGCAGCTTGGTACTGCCCTCCTACGAGCAGTACTTC. Residues: CASSLVLPSYEQYF.